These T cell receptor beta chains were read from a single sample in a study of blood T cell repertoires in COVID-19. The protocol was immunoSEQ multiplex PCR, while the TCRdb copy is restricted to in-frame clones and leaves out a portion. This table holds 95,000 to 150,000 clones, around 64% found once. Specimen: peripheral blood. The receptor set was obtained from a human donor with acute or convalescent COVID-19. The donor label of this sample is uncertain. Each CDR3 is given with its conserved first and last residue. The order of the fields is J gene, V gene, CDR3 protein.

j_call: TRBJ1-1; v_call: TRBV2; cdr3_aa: CASSQSTGNTEAFF
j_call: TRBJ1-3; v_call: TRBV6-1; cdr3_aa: CASSGQEGLRGNTIYF
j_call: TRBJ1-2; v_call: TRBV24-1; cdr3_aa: CATSDHYRGYGYTF
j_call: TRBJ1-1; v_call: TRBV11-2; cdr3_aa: CASSARSDGTGGRGTEAFF
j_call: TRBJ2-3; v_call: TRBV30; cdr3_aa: CAWSPRGRGSTDTQYF
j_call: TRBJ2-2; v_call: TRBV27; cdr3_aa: CASSTQTSGGASGELFF
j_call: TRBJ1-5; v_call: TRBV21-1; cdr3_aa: CASSRSGVRSNQPQHF
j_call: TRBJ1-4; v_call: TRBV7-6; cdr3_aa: CASSDTGTKLFF
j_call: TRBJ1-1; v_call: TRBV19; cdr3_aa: CASSIQLGQGKTEAFF
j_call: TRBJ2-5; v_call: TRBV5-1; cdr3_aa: CASSLRPGREETQYF
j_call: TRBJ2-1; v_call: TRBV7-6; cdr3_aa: CASSWGTDPNEQFF
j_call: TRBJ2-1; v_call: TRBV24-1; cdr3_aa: CATSGEGGEFLSNEQFF
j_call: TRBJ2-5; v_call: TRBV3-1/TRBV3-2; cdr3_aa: CASSDQGLQETQYF
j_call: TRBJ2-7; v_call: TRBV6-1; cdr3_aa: CASSEGRSSYEQYF
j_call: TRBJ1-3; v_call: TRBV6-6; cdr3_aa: CASTMDREVYF
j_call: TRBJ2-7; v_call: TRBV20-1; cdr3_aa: CSAQTRLEQYF
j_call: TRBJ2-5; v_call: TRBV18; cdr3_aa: CASSPFGQVQETQYF
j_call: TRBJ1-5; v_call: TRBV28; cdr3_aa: CASSLSGQGNQPQHF
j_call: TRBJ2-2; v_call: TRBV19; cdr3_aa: CASSRPSGGFEPGELFF
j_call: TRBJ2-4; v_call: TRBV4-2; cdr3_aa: CASSTRTGSDYIQYF
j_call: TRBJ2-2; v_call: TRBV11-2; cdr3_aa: CASSLEGRVTGELFF
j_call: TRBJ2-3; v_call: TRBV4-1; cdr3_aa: CASRREGLGELPDTQYF
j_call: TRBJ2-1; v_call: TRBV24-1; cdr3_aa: CATSGQPGQGSSSYNEQFF
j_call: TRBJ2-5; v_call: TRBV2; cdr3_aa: CASSRTSGLQETQYF
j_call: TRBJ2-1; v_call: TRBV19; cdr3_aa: CASSRNPGTGYNEQFF
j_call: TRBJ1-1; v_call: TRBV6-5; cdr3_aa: CASRDRQLTGTEAFF
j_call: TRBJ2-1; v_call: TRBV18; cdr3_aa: CASSPPSNEQFF
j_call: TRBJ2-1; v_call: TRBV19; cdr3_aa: CASSRTSGGAREQFF
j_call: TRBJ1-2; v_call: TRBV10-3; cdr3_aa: CAISDMTGTKINYGYTF
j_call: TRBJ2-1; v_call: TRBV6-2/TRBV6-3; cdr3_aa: CASSPTSGGTLYNEQFF
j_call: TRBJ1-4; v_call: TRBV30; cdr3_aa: CAWSVNRDTKLFF
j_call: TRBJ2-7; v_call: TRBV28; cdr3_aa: CASSSPGQGAYEQYF
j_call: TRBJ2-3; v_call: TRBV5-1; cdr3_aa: CASSYVAGVTDTQYF
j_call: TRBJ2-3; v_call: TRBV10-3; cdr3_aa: CAISAPGRGEQYF
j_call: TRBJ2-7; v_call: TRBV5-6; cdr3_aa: CASSSTGRNEQYF
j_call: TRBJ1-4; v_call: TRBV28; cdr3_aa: CASSLFGTGHLAANEKLFF
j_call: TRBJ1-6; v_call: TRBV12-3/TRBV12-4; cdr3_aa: CASNIGDSPLHF
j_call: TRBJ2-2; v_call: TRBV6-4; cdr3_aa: CASSDSIDTGELFF
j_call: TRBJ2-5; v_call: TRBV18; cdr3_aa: CASSPRAGIGDETQYF
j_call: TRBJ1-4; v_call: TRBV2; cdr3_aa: CASSQVGLINEKLFF
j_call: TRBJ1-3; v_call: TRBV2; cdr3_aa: CASSLQGAGNTIYF
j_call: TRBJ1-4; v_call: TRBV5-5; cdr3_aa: CASSPAGTGGPGEKLFF
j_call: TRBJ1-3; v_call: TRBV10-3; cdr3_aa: CAISLSGNTIYF
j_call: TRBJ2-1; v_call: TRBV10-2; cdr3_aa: CASSATGLVRGNEQFF
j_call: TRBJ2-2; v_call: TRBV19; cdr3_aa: CASNPPGLYTGELFF
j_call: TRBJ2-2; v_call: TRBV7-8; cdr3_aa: CASSLRTSGGNTGELFF
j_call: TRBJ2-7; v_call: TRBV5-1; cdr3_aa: CASSLGGVLSYEQYF
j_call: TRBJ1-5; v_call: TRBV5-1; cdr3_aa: CASSLGAGYSNQPQHF
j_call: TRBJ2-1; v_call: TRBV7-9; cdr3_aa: CASSPQGVNEQFF
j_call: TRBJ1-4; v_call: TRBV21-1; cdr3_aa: CASSNDSEDEKLFF
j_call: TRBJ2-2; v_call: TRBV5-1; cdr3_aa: CASSVQGTGGELFF
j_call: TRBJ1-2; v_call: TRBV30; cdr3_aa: CAWSRGLPCAF
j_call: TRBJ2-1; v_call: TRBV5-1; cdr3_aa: CASSLDGVPPQFF
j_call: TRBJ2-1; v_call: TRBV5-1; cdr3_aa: CASSREVGEQFF
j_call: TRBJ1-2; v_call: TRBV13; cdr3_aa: CASSLSFRVSDGYTF
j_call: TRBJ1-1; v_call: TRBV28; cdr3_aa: CASSLQIRNTEAFF
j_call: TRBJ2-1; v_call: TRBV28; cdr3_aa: CASREGGIYNEQFF
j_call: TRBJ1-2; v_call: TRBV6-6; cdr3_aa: CASSPERNLMSYTF
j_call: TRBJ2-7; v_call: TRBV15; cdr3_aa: CATSREGGDSTDEQYF
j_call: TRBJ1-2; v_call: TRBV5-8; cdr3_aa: CASSFRQGANYGYTF